Each of the 17 T cell receptor beta chains below was sequenced from the same sample in a study of human T cells and chemical hapten exposure (dated by TCRdb to the early 2020s). The time point label here, explained by the study, means: patch test 1, 2 weeks after DPC sensitization. This specimen's treatment or condition label, interpreted: therapeutic diphenylcyclopropenone sensitization with weekly scalp DPC. Libraries came from RACE. Sequencing used a NextSeq 500. Using fastp trimming at Q25 and MiXCR clonotype assembly, TCRdb reanalyzed the public sequencing data and kept in-frame beta chains. Here each entry gathers all rows of one CDR3 protein and keeps the most common genes and DNA. The sample data list tens of thousands of distinct CDR3 sequences, and around 10% of these were observed just once. Clones ranked in the top ten supply 4% to 5.5% of the sample. The source material was whole blood, sampled in connection with sensitization to the hapten diphenylcyclopropenone (DPC). The source is a woman aged 50 to 60 with alopecia areata. Some clones in this sample may be carry-over from other donors' samples.

This chain uses TRBV29-1 with TRBJ2-1; D is unclear. There are 11 residues in the CDR3. V gave up 5 bases and J gave up 8 bases, with 10 bases separating them. Germline V gives CDR1 SQVTM, CDR2 ANQGSEA. CDR3 protein: CSVPRSHEQFF. CDR3 nucleotides: TGCAGCGTTCCAAGGTCCCATGAGCAGTTCTTC.

This clonotype was found many times. The chain is built from TRBV7-9 and TRBJ2-2, with D unresolved. Germline loops: CDR1 SEHNR, CDR2 FQNEAQ (reference sequence). With 5 bases removed from V and 6 bases from J, the gap between germline ends came to 10 bases. CDR3 size: 13 residues. CDR3 bases: TGTGCCAGCAGCCACACCGGATCCGGGGAGCTGTTTTTT. It is translated as CASSHTGSGELFF. Drawing the rest from reference TRBV7-9 and TRBJ2-2, the complete variable domain is DTGVSQNPRHKITKRGQNVTFRCDPISEHNRLYWYRQTLGQGPEFLTYFQNEAQLEKSRLLSDRFSAERPKGSFSTLEIQRTEQGDSAMYLCASSHTGSGELFFGEGSRLTVL.

There are many counts of this clonotype. V gene TRBV14 combines with J gene TRBJ2-1; 10 nucleotides align to TRBD2. CDR1 and CDR2 (germline): SGHDN, FVKESK. J was trimmed by 10 bases and V by 0 bases; bases with no gene match: 9. This CDR3 comprises 16 residues. DNA for the CDR3: TGTGCCAGCAGCCAAGAGCGCGCTAGCGGGGGTACAGAGCAGTTCTTC. As protein: CASSQERASGGTEQFF.

This chain joins TRBV4-2 and TRBJ2-7; 7 bases are shared with TRBD1. The ends lost 4 bases at V and 7 bases at J; junction bases unmatched: 13. Germline-derived CDR1 and CDR2 are LGHNA and YNFKEQ. CDR3 length: 15 residues. The CDR3 loop is CASSLNRDRQAEQYF. The DNA of the CDR3 is TGTGCCAGCAGCCTCAACCGGGACAGACAAGCAGAGCAGTACTTC.

This clonotype was seen more than once but under ten times. The chain couples TRBV30 to TRBJ1-5; D call uncertain. CDR3 length equals 13 residues. Deletions cut 2 bases from V and 3 bases from J, with 8 bases between. In germline, CDR1 is GTSNPN, CDR2 SVGIG (reference sequence). The CDR3 protein is CAWSRSSNQPQHF. The DNA of the CDR3 is TGTGCCTGGAGTCGCAGCTCCAATCAGCCCCAGCATTTT.

V usage is TRBV19 and J usage is TRBJ2-5; TRBD1 matches 7 bases. J lost 4 bases, V lost 7 bases, and 9 bases had no gene match. This CDR3 has 14 residues. The germline V gene encodes CDR1 LNHDA and CDR2 SQIVND (reference sequence). CDR3 DNA sequence: TGTGCCAGTACCCGGACAGGCGGTTCAGAGACCCAGTACTTC. Residues: CASTRTGGSETQYF.

The chain uses TRBV2 and TRBJ1-6; D perhaps matches TRBD1 (6 bases). Per germline, CDR1 SNHLY and CDR2 FYNNEI. V was shortened by 5 bases and J by 6 bases, with 11 bases between the two germline ends. CDR3 size: 14 residues. The CDR3 loop reads CASSSRQANSPLHF. CDR3 DNA: TGTGCCAGCAGTTCAAGACAGGCTAATTCACCCCTCCACTTT.

In its sample, this clonotype was seen a few times. The chain links TRBV19 to TRBJ2-1; the match to TRBD2 covers 9 bases. This CDR3 has 14 residues. Germline V gives CDR1 LNHDA, CDR2 SQIVND (reference sequence). Trimming removed 7 bases from V and 7 bases from J; junction bases left unmatched: 8. CDR3 in amino acids: CASNAGGLGNEQFF. The CDR3 DNA is TGTGCCAGTAATGCGGGAGGGCTAGGGAATGAGCAGTTCTTC.

This clonotype was counted at least ten times. This rearrangement joins TRBV5-1 to TRBJ1-1, with D uncertain. Trimming pared 2 bases from V and 3 bases from J, leaving 8 bases between. The V gene's germline CDR1 is SGHRS and CDR2 YFSETQ. The CDR3 runs 13 residues. CDR3 coding DNA: TGCGCCAGCAGCTTTAGGGAGGACACTGAAGCTTTCTTT. Protein: CASSFREDTEAFF.

The rearrangement links TRBV6-5 to TRBJ1-1, with 7 bases that match TRBD1. V shed 2 bases and J 6 bases; nucleotides not matched to a gene: 3. Germline CDR1 and CDR2: MNHEY and SVGAGI. This CDR3 comprises 13 residues. This CDR3 is CASSYEGGSEAFF. The CDR3 DNA reads as TGTGCCAGCAGTTACGAAGGGGGCTCTGAAGCTTTCTTT.

This clonotype was recorded many times. This rearrangement joins TRBV9 to TRBJ1-1; TRBD1 matches at 9 bases. Germline CDR1 is SGDLS and CDR2 is YYNGEE. Trimming at V came to 0 bases and at J to 1 base, leaving 7 bases not matched to a gene. CDR3 length equals 17 residues. CDR3 region: CASSVAPGTGTNTEAFF. CDR3 bases: TGTGCCAGCAGCGTAGCTCCCGGGACAGGGACGAACACTGAAGCTTTCTTT.

This clonotype was detected ten times or more. The J gene is TRBJ2-1, the V gene TRBV11-1, with TRBD2 matching 12 bases. The junction had 6 bases not matched to a gene; V was cut back by 2 bases and J by 4 bases. In germline, CDR1 is SGHAT, CDR2 FQDESV (reference sequence). The CDR3 covers 17 residues. The CDR3 here is CASSLQIGTSGYNEQFF. CDR3 DNA sequence: TGTGCCAGCAGCTTACAGATAGGGACTAGCGGGTACAATGAGCAGTTCTTC.

Regarding this clonotype: One end of the junction fails to match germline, which may point to a read error. The rearrangement links TRBV3-1 to TRBJ2-1; the D is unclear. Germline values: CDR1 LGHDT, CDR2 YNNKEL (reference sequence). The CDR3 is 13 amino acids. The CDR3 coding sequence is TGTGCCAGCGGCCAAACTGGTAACAATGAGCAGTTCTTC. The encoded protein is CASGQTGNNEQFF.

This clonotype was detected only a few times. V is TRBV28 and J is TRBJ2-7, with D hard to call. Germline V gives CDR1 MDHEN, CDR2 SYDVKM. The CDR3 has 11 amino acids. Trimming removed 5 bases from V and 3 bases from J, with 5 bases in between. CDR3 region: CASSALYEQYF. CDR3 nucleotides: TGTGCCAGCAGTGCCCTCTACGAGCAGTACTTC.

The sample holds many counts of this clonotype. The chain uses TRBV29-1 and TRBJ1-3, with unresolved D. CDR1 is SQVTM and CDR2 is ANQGSEA in the germline V gene. The CDR3 length is 15 residues. The germline V and J ends were trimmed by 2 bases and 3 bases, with 14 bases remaining between them. The CDR3 DNA reads TGCAGCGTTGAATACCCACCCCTCAGTGGAAACACCATATATTTT. As protein: CSVEYPPLSGNTIYF.

This clonotype was seen a few times. The chain uses TRBV30 and TRBJ1-2; no clear D gene. The germline V gene encodes CDR1 GTSNPN and CDR2 SVGIG (reference sequence). The length of the CDR3 is 12 residues. V gave up 5 bases and J gave up 4 bases, with 11 bases separating them. The CDR3 reads CAWVDWGYGYTF. DNA of the CDR3: TGTGCCTGGGTGGACTGGGGCTATGGCTACACCTTC.

This clonotype was recorded many times. The chain combines TRBV7-6 with TRBJ2-1, with D possibly called TRBD1 or TRBD2 (5 bases each). The CDR3 runs to 13 residues. The V end lost 4 bases, the J end lost 9 bases, and 13 bases lay between the germline ends. Germline-derived CDR1 and CDR2 are SGHVS and FNYEAQ. The CDR3 nucleotides are TGTGCCAGCAGCTCACCGAGGGGACGTGAGCAGTTCTTC. It encodes CASSSPRGREQFF.